This T cell receptor beta chain was recovered during a study of T cells in Graves' hyperthyroidism and ophthalmopathy. Germline loops: CDR1 MDHEN, CDR2 SYDVKM. V lost 5 bases and J lost 6, with 17 bases in between. This CDR3 is 15 amino acids long. Overall study findings and caveats: The majority of expanded thyroid clonotypes above 0.001 also appeared in blood.

This clonotype appeared many times. What it recognizes is unknown. The CDR3 regions of TCR beta were amplified from RNA transcripts. A set of HTBI primers served as the primers for a first-round RT-PCR of the TCR CDR3. Each CDR3 protein gets one entry after TCRdb re-called the multiplex PCR reads with MiXCR. The sample consists of 300,000 or so distinct CDR3 sequences, around a sixth of them appearing once. The TCR sequence derives from a man aged 25 to 45 with Graves' hyperthyroidism. Sequencing was performed on blood. The genes are TRBV28 and TRBJ1-5, with D possibly being TRBD1 (6 bases). DNA of the CDR3: TGTGCCAGCAGTACCCCACCCCAGGGGAGTCAGCCCCAGCATTTT. Translation gives CASSTPPQGSQPQHF. Filled out from reference TRBV28 and TRBJ1-5, the complete variable domain reads DVKVTQSSRYLVKRTGEKVFLECVQDMDHENMFWYRQDPGLGLRLIYFSYDVKMKEKGDIPEGYSVSREKKERFSLILESASTNQTSMYLCASSTPPQGSQPQHFGDGTRLSIL.